One T cell receptor (beta chain) is described in this entry. Its antigen is as yet unknown. The data belong to a study of cytomegalovirus exposure and HLA in healthy donors. Study findings and constraints: The tendency of first-cohort TCR clusters to co-occur in the roughly 130 validation repertoires was the finding of a later analysis.

This CDR3 has 16 residues. With 6 bases removed from V and 1 base from J, the gap between germline ends came to 19 bases. Germline CDR1 LGHNT, CDR2 FRNRAP. Assay used: immunoSEQ multiplex PCR; TCRdb lists only in-frame clones, some missing. This table has some 310,000 clones, over 75% appearing once. The V call is TRBV12-5, the J call TRBJ2-7; D might be TRBD1 (5 bases). Sequences were obtained from PBMCs. This TCR came from a man younger than 45 in good health and CMV-seronegative. For the CDR3, the DNA is TGTGCTAGTGGCATAACCGGACAAAGGTTATCCTACGAGCAGTACTTC. It is translated as CASGITGQRLSYEQYF.